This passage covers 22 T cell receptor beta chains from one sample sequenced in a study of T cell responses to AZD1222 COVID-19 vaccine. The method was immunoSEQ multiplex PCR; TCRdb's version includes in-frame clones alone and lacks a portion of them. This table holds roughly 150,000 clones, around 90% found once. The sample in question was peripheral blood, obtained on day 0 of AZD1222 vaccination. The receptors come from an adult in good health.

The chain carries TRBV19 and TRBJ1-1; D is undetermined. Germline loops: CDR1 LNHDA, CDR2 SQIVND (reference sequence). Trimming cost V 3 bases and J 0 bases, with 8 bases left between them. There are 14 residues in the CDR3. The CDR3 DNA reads TGTGCCAGTAGTATCTCGAAGATGAACACTGAAGCTTTCTTT. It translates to CASSISKMNTEAFF.

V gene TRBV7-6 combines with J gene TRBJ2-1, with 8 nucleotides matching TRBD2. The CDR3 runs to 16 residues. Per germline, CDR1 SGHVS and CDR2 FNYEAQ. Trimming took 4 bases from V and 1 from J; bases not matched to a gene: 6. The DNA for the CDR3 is TGTGCCAGCAGCTATGGACTAGCTGAGTCCTACAATGAGCAGTTCTTC. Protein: CASSYGLAESYNEQFF.

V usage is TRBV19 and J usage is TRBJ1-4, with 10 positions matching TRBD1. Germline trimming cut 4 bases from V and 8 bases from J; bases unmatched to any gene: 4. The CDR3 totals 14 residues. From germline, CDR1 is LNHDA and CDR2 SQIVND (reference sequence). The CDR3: CASSTDRGREKLFF. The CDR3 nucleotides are TGTGCCAGTAGTACCGACAGGGGGCGAGAAAAACTGTTTTTT.

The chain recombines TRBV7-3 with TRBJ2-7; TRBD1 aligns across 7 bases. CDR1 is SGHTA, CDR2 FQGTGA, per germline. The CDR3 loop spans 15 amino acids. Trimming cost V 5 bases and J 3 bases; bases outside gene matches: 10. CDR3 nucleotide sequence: TGTGCCAGCAGCCCTGAGGGGGCGCTTGACTACGAGCAGTACTTC. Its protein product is CASSPEGALDYEQYF.

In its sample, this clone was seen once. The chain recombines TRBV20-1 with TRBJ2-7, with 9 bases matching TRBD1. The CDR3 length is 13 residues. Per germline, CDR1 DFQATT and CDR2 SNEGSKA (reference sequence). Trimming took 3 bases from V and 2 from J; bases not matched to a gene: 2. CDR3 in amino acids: CSASRTGAYEQYF. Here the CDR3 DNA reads TGCAGTGCTAGTAGGACAGGGGCCTACGAGCAGTACTTC.

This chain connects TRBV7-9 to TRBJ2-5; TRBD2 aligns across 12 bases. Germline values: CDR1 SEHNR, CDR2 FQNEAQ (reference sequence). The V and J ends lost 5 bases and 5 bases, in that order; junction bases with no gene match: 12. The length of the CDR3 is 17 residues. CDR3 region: CASSHLAGGSGVETQYF. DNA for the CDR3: TGTGCCAGCAGCCACCTAGCGGGGGGGTCCGGTGTGGAGACCCAGTACTTC.

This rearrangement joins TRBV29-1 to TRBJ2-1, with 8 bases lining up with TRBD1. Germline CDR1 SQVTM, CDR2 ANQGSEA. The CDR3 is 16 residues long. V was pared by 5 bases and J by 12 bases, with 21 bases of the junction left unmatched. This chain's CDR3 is CSVPKSGQGPTHGQFF. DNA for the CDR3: TGCAGCGTTCCAAAATCCGGACAGGGCCCCACACATGGGCAGTTCTTC.

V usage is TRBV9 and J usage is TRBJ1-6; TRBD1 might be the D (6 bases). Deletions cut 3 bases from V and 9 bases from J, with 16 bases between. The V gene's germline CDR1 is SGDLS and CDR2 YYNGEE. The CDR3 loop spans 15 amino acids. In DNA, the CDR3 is TGTGCCAGCAGCGGTGGAGGACAGCGGGGTTCACCCCTCCACTTT. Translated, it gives CASSGGGQRGSPLHF.

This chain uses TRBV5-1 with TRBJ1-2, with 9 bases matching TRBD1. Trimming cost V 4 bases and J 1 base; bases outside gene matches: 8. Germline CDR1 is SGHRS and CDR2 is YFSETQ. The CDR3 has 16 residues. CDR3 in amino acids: CASSRGGTGLNYGYTF. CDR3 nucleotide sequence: TGCGCCAGCAGCCGTGGAGGGACAGGGCTTAACTATGGCTACACCTTC.

The CDR3, as DNA: TGCGCCAGCAGCTTGAAAGCCCCCGGACTAGCGGGGCCCGGGGAGCTGTTTTTT. As protein: CASSLKAPGLAGPGELFF. The J gene is TRBJ2-2, the V gene TRBV5-1, with 12 bases aligning to TRBD2. The CDR3 has 18 amino acids. J lost 6 bases, V lost 1 base, and 10 bases had no gene match. Germline V lookup: CDR1 SGHRS, CDR2 YFSETQ.

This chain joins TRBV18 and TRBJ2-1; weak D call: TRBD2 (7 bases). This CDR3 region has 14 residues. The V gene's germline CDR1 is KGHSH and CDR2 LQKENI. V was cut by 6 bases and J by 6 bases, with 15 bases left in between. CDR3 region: CASSTWGGGNEQFF. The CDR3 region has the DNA TGTGCCAGCTCCACCTGGGGAGGGGGCAATGAGCAGTTCTTC. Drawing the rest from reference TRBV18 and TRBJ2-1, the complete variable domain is NAGVMQNPRHLVRRRGQEARLRCSPMKGHSHVYWYRQLPEEGLKFMVYLQKENIIDESGMPKERFSAEFPKEGPSILRIQQVVRGDSAAYFCASSTWGGGNEQFFGPGTRLTVL.

CDR3 region: CASSQDQSGSTDTQYF. The CDR3 DNA sequence: TGTGCCAGCAGCCAAGATCAAAGCGGGAGCACAGATACGCAGTATTTT. The rearrangement joins TRBV3-1 (or the pseudogene TRBV3-2) to TRBJ2-3, with a weak D call TRBD2 (6 bases). The CDR3 runs 16 residues. Germline CDR1 LGHDT, CDR2 YNNKEL (reference sequence). Trimming removed 0 bases from V and 0 bases from J, with 10 bases in between.

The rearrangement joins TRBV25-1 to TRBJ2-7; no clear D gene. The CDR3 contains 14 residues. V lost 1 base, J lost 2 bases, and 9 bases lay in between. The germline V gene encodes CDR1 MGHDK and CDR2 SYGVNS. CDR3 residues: CASSEFVSPYEQYF. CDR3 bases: TGTGCCAGCAGTGAATTCGTCAGCCCCTACGAGCAGTACTTC.

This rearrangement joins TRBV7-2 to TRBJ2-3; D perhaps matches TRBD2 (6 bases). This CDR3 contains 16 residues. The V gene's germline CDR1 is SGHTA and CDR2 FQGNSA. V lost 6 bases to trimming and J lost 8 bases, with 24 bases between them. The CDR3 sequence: CASSSPQSGPGGTQYF. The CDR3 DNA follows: TGTGCCAGCAGTTCCCCCCAAAGCGGGCCTGGGGGTACGCAGTATTTT.

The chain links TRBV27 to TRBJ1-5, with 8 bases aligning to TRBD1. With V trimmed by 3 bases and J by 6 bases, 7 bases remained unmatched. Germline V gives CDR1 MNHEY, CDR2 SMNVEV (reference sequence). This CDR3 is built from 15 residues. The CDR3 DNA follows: TGTGCCAGCAGTTTGGGCAGGGGGCGCAGTCAGCCCCAGCATTTT. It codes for CASSLGRGRSQPQHF.

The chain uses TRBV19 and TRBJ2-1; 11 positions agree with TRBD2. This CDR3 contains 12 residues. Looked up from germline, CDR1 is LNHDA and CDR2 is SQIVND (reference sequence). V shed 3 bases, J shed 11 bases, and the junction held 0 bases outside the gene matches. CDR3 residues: CASSMTSGKQFF. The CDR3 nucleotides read TGTGCCAGTAGTATGACTAGCGGGAAGCAGTTCTTC.

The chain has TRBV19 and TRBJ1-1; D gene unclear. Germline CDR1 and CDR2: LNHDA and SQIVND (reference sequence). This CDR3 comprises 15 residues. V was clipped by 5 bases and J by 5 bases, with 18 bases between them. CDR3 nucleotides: TGTGCCAGTAGTCCTTACCCTGGGAGGAATACTGAAGCTTTCTTT. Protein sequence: CASSPYPGRNTEAFF.

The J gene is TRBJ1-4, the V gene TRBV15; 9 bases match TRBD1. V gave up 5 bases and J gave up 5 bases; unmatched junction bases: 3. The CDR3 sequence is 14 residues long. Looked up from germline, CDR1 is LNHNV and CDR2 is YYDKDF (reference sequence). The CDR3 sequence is CATSRDRVNEKLFF. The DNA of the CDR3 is TGTGCCACCAGCCGGGACAGGGTAAATGAAAAACTGTTTTTT.

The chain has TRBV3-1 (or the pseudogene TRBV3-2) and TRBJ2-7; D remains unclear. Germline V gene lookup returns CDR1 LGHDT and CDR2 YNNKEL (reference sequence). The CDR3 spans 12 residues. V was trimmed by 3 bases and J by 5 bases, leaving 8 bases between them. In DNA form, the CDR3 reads TGTGCCAGCAGCCATTTAAGGAACGAGCAGTACTTC. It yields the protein CASSHLRNEQYF.

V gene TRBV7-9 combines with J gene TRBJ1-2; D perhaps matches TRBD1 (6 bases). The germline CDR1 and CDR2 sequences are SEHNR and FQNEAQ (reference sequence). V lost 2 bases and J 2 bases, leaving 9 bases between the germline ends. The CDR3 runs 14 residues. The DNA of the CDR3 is TGTGCCAGCAGCTTAACCCAGGGGAACTATGGCTACACCTTC. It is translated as CASSLTQGNYGYTF.

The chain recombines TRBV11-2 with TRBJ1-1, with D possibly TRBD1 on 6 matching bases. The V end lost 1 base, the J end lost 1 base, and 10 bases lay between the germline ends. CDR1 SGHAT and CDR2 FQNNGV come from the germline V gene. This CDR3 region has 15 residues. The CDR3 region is CASSLATGRNTEAFF. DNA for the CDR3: TGTGCCAGCAGCTTAGCTACAGGGCGGAACACTGAAGCTTTCTTT.

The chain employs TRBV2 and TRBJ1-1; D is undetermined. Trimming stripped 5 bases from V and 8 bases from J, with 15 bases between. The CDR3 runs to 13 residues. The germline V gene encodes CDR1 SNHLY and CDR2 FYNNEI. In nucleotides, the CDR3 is TGTGCCAGCAGTCATATAAGCGTCGGGGAAGCTTTCTTT. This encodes CASSHISVGEAFF.